A single sample is the source of the 14 T cell receptor beta chains below, sequenced in a study of blood T cell repertoires in COVID-19. TCRdb keeps only in-frame clones here, not all; method: immunoSEQ multiplex PCR. The repertoire holds about 70,000 clones, with nearly 85% as singletons. Sequenced sample: peripheral blood. These receptors all stem from a woman aged 60-75 years with acute or convalescent COVID-19.

This chain connects TRBV30 to TRBJ1-4; D is perhaps TRBD1 (6 bases). The germline V gene has CDR1 GTSNPN and CDR2 SVGIG (reference sequence). V lost 2 bases, J lost 7 bases, and 14 bases lay in between. This CDR3 contains 14 residues. The CDR3 nucleotides read TGTGCCTGGAGTTCAGGGGCTGGGTTTGAAAAACTGTTTTTT. It translates to CAWSSGAGFEKLFF. Filled out from reference TRBV30 and TRBJ1-4, the complete variable domain reads SQTIHQWPATLVQPVGSPLSLECTVEGTSNPNLYWYRQAAGRGLQLLFYSVGIGQISSEVPQNLSASRPQDRQFILSSKKLLLSDSGFYLCAWSSGAGFEKLFFGSGTQLSVL.

The chain links TRBV7-6 to TRBJ2-1; 7 positions agree with TRBD1. CDR1 and CDR2 (germline): SGHVS, FNYEAQ. The CDR3 has 14 residues. Trimming cost V 5 bases and J 7 bases; bases outside gene matches: 8. CDR3 sequence reads: CASSPRQGLNEQFF. In nucleotides, the CDR3 is TGTGCCAGCAGCCCGCGACAGGGTTTGAATGAGCAGTTCTTC.

The count of this clone is one. The V and J genes are TRBV3-1 (or the pseudogene TRBV3-2) and TRBJ1-1; 9 nucleotides line up with TRBD1. From germline, CDR1 is LGHDT and CDR2 YNNKEL (reference sequence). J gave up 2 bases and V 4 bases, and 5 bases lay outside the gene matches. This CDR3 is built from 15 residues. DNA for the CDR3: TGTGCCAGCAGCCCGTGGACAGGGGATAACACTGAAGCTTTCTTT. As protein: CASSPWTGDNTEAFF.

The gene calls are TRBV7-2 and TRBJ1-1; no reliable D call. Trimming removed 1 base at V and 4 bases at J, with 16 bases between. The CDR3 consists of 16 residues. Germline assignment: CDR1 SGHTA and CDR2 FQGNSA. This CDR3 is CASSLEGGLSATEAFF. DNA of the CDR3: TGTGCCAGCAGCTTAGAGGGTGGACTGAGCGCCACTGAAGCTTTCTTT.

The chain combines TRBV19 with TRBJ1-2; the D is unclear. Germline CDR1 reads LNHDA; CDR2 reads SQIVND (reference sequence). V lost 5 bases and J lost 4, with 14 bases in between. This CDR3 has 14 residues. In nucleotides, the CDR3 is TGTGCCAGTAGTCCCCTCGGGGAGCCCTATGGCTACACCTTC. Translation: CASSPLGEPYGYTF.

The V call is TRBV6-5, the J call TRBJ1-3; D is perhaps TRBD1 (5 bases). The germline CDR1 and CDR2 sequences are MNHEY and SVGAGI. This CDR3 has 16 amino acids. The germline V and J ends were trimmed by 2 bases and 4 bases, with 15 bases remaining between them. The CDR3 here is CASSYVAPGLGNTIYF. The CDR3 DNA reads as TGTGCCAGCAGTTACGTCGCCCCGGGACTGGGAAACACCATATATTTT.

The chain links TRBV1 to TRBJ2-5; TRBD2, the table's D call, was not compared with the DNA. TRBV1 is labeled a pseudogene. CDR3 length: 13 amino acids. CDR3 region: CTSSQGGEETQYF. The CDR3 nucleotides are TGCACCAGCAGCCAAGGGGGGGAAGAGACCCAGTACTTC.

The genes are TRBV5-1 and TRBJ1-2, with 9 bases matching TRBD1. Trimming at V came to 3 bases and at J to 7 bases, leaving 7 bases not matched to a gene. From germline, CDR1 is SGHRS and CDR2 YFSETQ. This CDR3 comprises 14 residues. The CDR3 DNA reads as TGCGCCAGCAGCTCCATGACAGGGGGGCTTGGCTACACCTTC. This gives the protein CASSSMTGGLGYTF.

The rearrangement links TRBV12-3 or TRBV12-4 to TRBJ1-6; possible D gene TRBD1, 5 bases. The CDR3 length is 13 residues. V was pared by 6 bases and J by 10 bases, with 13 bases between. CDR3 residues: CASRGGGESPLHF. As DNA, the CDR3 is TGTGCCAGCAGGGGTGGGGGGGAGTCACCCCTCCACTTT.

In its sample, this clone was seen a few times. This chain joins TRBV3-1 (or the pseudogene TRBV3-2) and TRBJ1-1; a possible D gene is TRBD1 (6 bases). V was trimmed by 0 bases and J by 0 bases, leaving 14 bases between them. CDR1 LGHDT and CDR2 YNNKEL come from the germline V gene (reference sequence). The CDR3 extends over 17 amino acids. The CDR3 DNA sequence: TGTGCCAGCAGCCAAGAGCTGGGGGGGCATTTGAACACTGAAGCTTTCTTT. Its protein product is CASSQELGGHLNTEAFF.

The rearrangement joins TRBV28 to TRBJ2-7; 8 bases match TRBD2. This CDR3 has 13 residues. The trim removed 4 bases at V and 5 bases at J, leaving 4 bases unmatched. Looked up from germline, CDR1 is MDHEN and CDR2 is SYDVKM. For the CDR3, the DNA is TGTGCCAGCAGTTCCCTAGCGGGCCACGAGCAGTACTTC. Its translation is CASSSLAGHEQYF.

This sequence joins TRBV5-4 and TRBJ2-7; 10 nucleotides line up with TRBD2. The CDR3 is 15 amino acids. Germline trimming cut 5 bases from V and 2 bases from J; bases unmatched to any gene: 7. CDR1 is SGHNT and CDR2 is YYREEE in the germline V gene (reference sequence). The CDR3: CASRAQLAGTYEQYF. The CDR3 DNA is TGTGCCAGCAGGGCCCAACTAGCGGGGACCTACGAGCAGTACTTC.

The CDR3 here is CASSTRTGLPNYGYTF. CDR3 coding DNA: TGTGCCAGCAGCACTCGGACAGGGCTTCCTAACTATGGCTACACCTTC. J is TRBJ1-2 and V is TRBV13, with 8 bases matching TRBD1. There are 16 residues in the CDR3. J gave up 0 bases and V 5 bases, and 8 bases lay outside the gene matches. The germline V gene encodes CDR1 PRHDT and CDR2 FYEKMQ (reference sequence).

The chain couples TRBV19 to TRBJ1-1; 11 bases are a match to TRBD1. The CDR3 contains 16 residues. Germline values: CDR1 LNHDA, CDR2 SQIVND (reference sequence). V trimming: 6 bases; J trimming: 5 bases; junction bases outside the gene matches: 11. CDR3 sequence: CASRDPGQGGFTEAFF. CDR3 in DNA: TGTGCCAGTAGAGATCCGGGACAGGGGGGCTTTACTGAAGCTTTCTTT.